The sequence of this TCR beta chain was determined in a study of T cell responses to AZD1222 COVID-19 vaccine. In germline, CDR1 is SGDLS, CDR2 YYNGEE. V shed 3 bases and J 0 bases; nucleotides not matched to a gene: 8. CDR3 length: 16 residues. Here immunoSEQ multiplex PCR was the method, and the copy in TCRdb shows in-frame clones only, minus some. This table has more than 250,000 clones, 90% to 95% appearing once. The rearrangement links TRBV9 to TRBJ1-2, with 7 bases lining up with TRBD1. The sequencing used peripheral blood, collected on day 0 of AZD1222 vaccination. The TCR originated in an adult in good health. Written as DNA, the CDR3 is TGTGCCAGCAGCGACACCCCGGGACAGACTAACTATGGCTACACCTTC. Translated: CASSDTPGQTNYGYTF.